Listed below are T cell receptor beta chains from one sample, sequenced in a study of T cell responses to AZD1222 COVID-19 vaccine. Libraries were prepared by immunoSEQ multiplex PCR; TCRdb keeps only in-frame clonotypes and omits some of them. The data hold roughly 30,000 clones, with around 90% observed a single time. Sample: peripheral blood, taken on day 0 of AZD1222 vaccination. These receptors were collected from an adult in good health. The CDR3 runs from the conserved cysteine through the conserved F or W. Fields, in order: D gene, V gene, clone size, J gene, CDR3 DNA, CDR3 protein. The D gene is left open where the match is weak. Where a row states a size, it is once, few, many or the class of an expanded clone; other rows omit it.

d_gene: TRBD2
v_gene: TRBV9
abundance: NA
j_gene: TRBJ2-5
CDR3nt: TGTGCCAGCAGCGGCGGTCCCGGACTAGCGGGAGATTTGAGAGAGACCCAGTACTTC
CDR3aa: CASSGGPGLAGDLRETQYF

d_gene: NA
v_gene: TRBV6-1
abundance: NA
j_gene: TRBJ2-7
CDR3nt: TGTGCCAGCAGTGAAAGTGGGGGGTCCGTCTCCGAGCAGTACTTC
CDR3aa: CASSESGGSVSEQYF

d_gene: TRBD1
v_gene: TRBV5-5
abundance: NA
j_gene: TRBJ1-2
CDR3nt: TGTGCCAGCAGCCCCGGACAGGGCTATGGCTACACCTTC
CDR3aa: CASSPGQGYGYTF

d_gene: TRBD1
v_gene: TRBV28
abundance: NA
j_gene: TRBJ1-2
CDR3nt: TGTGCCAGCAGTCCGGGACAGGGTCTTAGAGTCTATGGCTACACCTTC
CDR3aa: CASSPGQGLRVYGYTF

d_gene: NA
v_gene: TRBV4-3
abundance: NA
j_gene: TRBJ2-3
CDR3nt: TGCGCCAGCAGCCAAGCACCGATGGGGAGCGATACGCAGTATTTT
CDR3aa: CASSQAPMGSDTQYF

d_gene: NA
v_gene: TRBV25-1
abundance: once
j_gene: TRBJ1-6
CDR3nt: TGTGCCAGCAGTGAATCTGATTCACCCCTCCACTTT
CDR3aa: CASSESDSPLHF

d_gene: NA
v_gene: TRBV16
abundance: NA
j_gene: TRBJ2-1
CDR3nt: TGTGCCAGCAGCCAATCGGCCATTTACAATGAGCAGTTCTTC
CDR3aa: CASSQSAIYNEQFF

d_gene: NA
v_gene: TRBV6-5
abundance: NA
j_gene: TRBJ1-6
CDR3nt: TGTGCCAGCAGTTACCAGGGGAATTCACCCCTCCACTTT
CDR3aa: CASSYQGNSPLHF

d_gene: NA
v_gene: TRBV18
abundance: NA
j_gene: TRBJ1-5
CDR3nt: TGTGCCAGCTCACCGACTGACACGGGGTTGGTTCAGCCCCAGCATTTT
CDR3aa: CASSPTDTGLVQPQHF

d_gene: TRBD2
v_gene: TRBV5-1
abundance: NA
j_gene: TRBJ2-1
CDR3nt: TGCGCCAGCAGAAGCCTAGCGGGAGCCGATGAGCAGTTCTTC
CDR3aa: CASRSLAGADEQFF

d_gene: TRBD2
v_gene: TRBV4-2
abundance: NA
j_gene: TRBJ2-1
CDR3nt: TGTGCCAGCAGCCCCGGGACTAGCGGAATAACCCTCTCCGGGGAGCAGTTCTTC
CDR3aa: CASSPGTSGITLSGEQFF

d_gene: NA
v_gene: TRBV6-1
abundance: NA
j_gene: TRBJ1-6
CDR3nt: TGTGCCAGCAGTGAAGCCAGGGCAGGTGATTCACCCCTCCACTTT
CDR3aa: CASSEARAGDSPLHF

d_gene: NA
v_gene: TRBV7-3
abundance: once
j_gene: TRBJ2-2
CDR3nt: TGTGCCAGCAGCTTAAATTCGGGGGCGGGAGTCATGACCGGGGAGCTGTTTTTT
CDR3aa: CASSLNSGAGVMTGELFF

d_gene: NA
v_gene: TRBV30
abundance: once
j_gene: TRBJ1-1
CDR3nt: TGTGCCTGCGATCCCGGTGGGGTGAACACTGAAGCTTTCTTT
CDR3aa: CACDPGGVNTEAFF

d_gene: NA
v_gene: TRBV5-1
abundance: NA
j_gene: TRBJ1-1
CDR3nt: TGCGCCAGCAGCTTGGCCCCACAGCTCTCTCTCACGAACACTGAAGCTTTCTTT
CDR3aa: CASSLAPQLSLTNTEAFF

d_gene: NA
v_gene: TRBV28
abundance: NA
j_gene: TRBJ1-5
CDR3nt: TGTGCCAGCAGTCGAAACTTCGGGAGGCAGCCCCAGCATTTT
CDR3aa: CASSRNFGRQPQHF

d_gene: NA
v_gene: TRBV3-1/TRBV3-2
abundance: NA
j_gene: TRBJ2-2
CDR3nt: TGTGCCAGCAGCCAAAATTTTGGGGGAACCAAAAGCCCCGGGGAGCTGTTTTTT
CDR3aa: CASSQNFGGTKSPGELFF

d_gene: TRBD1
v_gene: TRBV9
abundance: NA
j_gene: TRBJ1-1
CDR3nt: TGTGCCAGCAGCGTAGCGGCCCAGGGGGGGTCCGGAGCTTTCTTT
CDR3aa: CASSVAAQGGSGAFF

d_gene: TRBD1
v_gene: TRBV27
abundance: NA
j_gene: TRBJ2-1
CDR3nt: TGTGTGTCGGCCGGGACAGGGTTCTACAATGAGCAGTTCTTC
CDR3aa: CVSAGTGFYNEQFF

d_gene: TRBD1
v_gene: TRBV7-9
abundance: NA
j_gene: TRBJ1-5
CDR3nt: TGTGCCAGCAGCTTATCAGGGGGTCAGCCCCAGCATTTT
CDR3aa: CASSLSGGQPQHF

d_gene: NA
v_gene: TRBV13
abundance: NA
j_gene: TRBJ2-7
CDR3nt: TGTGCCAGCAGCTGGGACTCTCTCCCCTACGAGCAGTACTTC
CDR3aa: CASSWDSLPYEQYF

d_gene: NA
v_gene: TRBV12-3/TRBV12-4
abundance: NA
j_gene: TRBJ2-7
CDR3nt: TGTGCCAGCAGGCCCACTGGACCCTACGAGCAGTACTTC
CDR3aa: CASRPTGPYEQYF

d_gene: NA
v_gene: TRBV9
abundance: NA
j_gene: TRBJ2-5
CDR3nt: TGTGCCAGCAGCGTAGGGGGGGACCAAGAGACCCAGTACTTC
CDR3aa: CASSVGGDQETQYF

d_gene: NA
v_gene: TRBV2
abundance: NA
j_gene: TRBJ2-5
CDR3nt: TGTGCCAGCAGAGGCTTTGAGACCCAGTACTTC
CDR3aa: CASRGFETQYF

d_gene: NA
v_gene: TRBV10-3
abundance: NA
j_gene: TRBJ1-1
CDR3nt: TGTGCCATCAGGGACACAGACACTGAAGCTTTCTTT
CDR3aa: CAIRDTDTEAFF

d_gene: TRBD1
v_gene: TRBV3-1/TRBV3-2
abundance: NA
j_gene: TRBJ2-7
CDR3nt: TGTGCCAGCAGCCAAAGCCGGGACAGGGTTTACCACGAGCAGTACTTC
CDR3aa: CASSQSRDRVYHEQYF

d_gene: TRBD1
v_gene: TRBV6-5
abundance: NA
j_gene: TRBJ1-1
CDR3nt: TGTGCCACCACCAGGGGGGGTCCGAACACTGAAGCTTTCTTT
CDR3aa: CATTRGGPNTEAFF

d_gene: NA
v_gene: TRBV5-1
abundance: few
j_gene: TRBJ1-4
CDR3nt: TGCGCCAGCAAACCGACAACAACTAATGAAAAACTGTTTTTT
CDR3aa: CASKPTTTNEKLFF

d_gene: TRBD1
v_gene: TRBV6-5
abundance: NA
j_gene: TRBJ2-5
CDR3nt: TGTGCCAGCAAGACAGGGGGCTGGGAGACCCAGTACTTC
CDR3aa: CASKTGGWETQYF

d_gene: NA
v_gene: TRBV5-4
abundance: NA
j_gene: TRBJ2-2
CDR3nt: TGTGCCAGCGAATTGAGGGCGAACACCGGGGAGCTGTTTTTT
CDR3aa: CASELRANTGELFF

d_gene: NA
v_gene: TRBV10-2
abundance: NA
j_gene: TRBJ2-7
CDR3nt: TGCGCCAGCAGAGGGACTCCCTACGAGCAGTACTTC
CDR3aa: CASRGTPYEQYF

d_gene: NA
v_gene: TRBV6-5
abundance: NA
j_gene: TRBJ1-1
CDR3nt: TGTGCCAGCAGTTACCGCCGGGCCGGGTACACTGAAGCTTTCTTT
CDR3aa: CASSYRRAGYTEAFF

d_gene: TRBD2
v_gene: TRBV7-3
abundance: NA
j_gene: TRBJ2-3
CDR3nt: TGTGCCAGCAGCTTGGGCGGGAGGGGGACAGATACGCAGTATTTT
CDR3aa: CASSLGGRGTDTQYF

d_gene: NA
v_gene: TRBV5-1
abundance: NA
j_gene: TRBJ1-1
CDR3nt: TGCGCCAGCAGCTTGGGGATCGGGCGGAACACTGAAGCTTTCTTT
CDR3aa: CASSLGIGRNTEAFF

d_gene: TRBD1
v_gene: TRBV5-4
abundance: NA
j_gene: TRBJ2-2
CDR3nt: TGTGCCAGCAGCTTCGGGACAGGGGTTTCCGGGGAGCTGTTTTTT
CDR3aa: CASSFGTGVSGELFF

d_gene: NA
v_gene: TRBV19
abundance: once
j_gene: TRBJ1-3
CDR3nt: TGTGCCAGTAGTATTTCACCGTATGAACGAGGAAACACCATATATTTT
CDR3aa: CASSISPYERGNTIYF

d_gene: NA
v_gene: TRBV11-2
abundance: NA
j_gene: TRBJ2-4
CDR3nt: TGTGCCAGCAGCTCCTGGTCGGGCACGACCAAAAACATTCAGTACTTC
CDR3aa: CASSSWSGTTKNIQYF

d_gene: NA
v_gene: TRBV3-1/TRBV3-2
abundance: few
j_gene: TRBJ1-1
CDR3nt: TGTGCCAGCAGCTCTCCCGAGAGAAACACTGAAGCTTTCTTT
CDR3aa: CASSSPERNTEAFF

d_gene: NA
v_gene: TRBV29-1
abundance: NA
j_gene: TRBJ2-5
CDR3nt: TGCAGCGTTGTGGGAAGAGAGACCCAGTACTTC
CDR3aa: CSVVGRETQYF

d_gene: NA
v_gene: TRBV7-9
abundance: NA
j_gene: TRBJ2-1
CDR3nt: TGTGCCAGCGAAGGGGTGCGCGGGCCCAATGAGCAGTTCTTC
CDR3aa: CASEGVRGPNEQFF

d_gene: TRBD1
v_gene: TRBV19
abundance: NA
j_gene: TRBJ2-3
CDR3nt: TGTGCCAGTAGACCCAGGACAGGGATGGGAGATACGCAGTATTTT
CDR3aa: CASRPRTGMGDTQYF

d_gene: NA
v_gene: TRBV19
abundance: NA
j_gene: TRBJ2-4
CDR3nt: TGTGCCAGTAGACCGGACAGAGCCAAAAACATTCAGTACTTC
CDR3aa: CASRPDRAKNIQYF

d_gene: NA
v_gene: TRBV28
abundance: NA
j_gene: TRBJ1-5
CDR3nt: TGTGCCAGCAGCCGATACAGGGAGAATCAGCCCCAGCATTTT
CDR3aa: CASSRYRENQPQHF

d_gene: NA
v_gene: TRBV3-1/TRBV3-2
abundance: NA
j_gene: TRBJ2-5
CDR3nt: TGTGCCAGCAACCTAGGGGGCGCGGGACAAGAGACCCAGTACTTC
CDR3aa: CASNLGGAGQETQYF

d_gene: NA
v_gene: TRBV6-2/TRBV6-3
abundance: NA
j_gene: TRBJ1-5
CDR3nt: TGTGCCAGCAGCACCAGACGGGACAATCAGCCCCAGCATTTT
CDR3aa: CASSTRRDNQPQHF

d_gene: TRBD1
v_gene: TRBV7-2
abundance: NA
j_gene: TRBJ1-5
CDR3nt: TGTGCCAGCAGCCCGGATGGGACAGGCAATCAGCCCCAGCATTTT
CDR3aa: CASSPDGTGNQPQHF

d_gene: TRBD2
v_gene: TRBV11-3
abundance: NA
j_gene: TRBJ2-1
CDR3nt: TGTGCCAGCAGCTCGCTAGCGGGCGGGGGAAGCTCCTACAATGAGCAGTTCTTC
CDR3aa: CASSSLAGGGSSYNEQFF

d_gene: NA
v_gene: TRBV5-1
abundance: NA
j_gene: TRBJ1-2
CDR3nt: TGCGCCAGCAGCTTGGGGACTCAGGCAGTCTATGGCTACACCTTC
CDR3aa: CASSLGTQAVYGYTF

d_gene: TRBD2
v_gene: TRBV27
abundance: once
j_gene: TRBJ2-1
CDR3nt: TGTGCCAGCAGTTTATCGTCCCGCGGGAGTCTCTATGAGCAGTTCTTC
CDR3aa: CASSLSSRGSLYEQFF

d_gene: TRBD2
v_gene: TRBV10-3
abundance: NA
j_gene: TRBJ2-2
CDR3nt: TGTGCCATCAGTGAGTCGAAAGCGGGAGATATCTCCGGGGAGCTGTTTTTT
CDR3aa: CAISESKAGDISGELFF

d_gene: TRBD1
v_gene: TRBV28
abundance: NA
j_gene: TRBJ2-7
CDR3nt: TGTGCCAGCAGCCCTACGAGGGGGCAAGCCTACGAGCAGTACTTC
CDR3aa: CASSPTRGQAYEQYF

d_gene: NA
v_gene: TRBV6-5
abundance: once
j_gene: TRBJ1-5
CDR3nt: TGTGCCAGCAGTTACTCGAGAGGTGGCAATCAGCCCCAGCATTTT
CDR3aa: CASSYSRGGNQPQHF

d_gene: NA
v_gene: TRBV2
abundance: NA
j_gene: TRBJ1-1
CDR3nt: TGTGCCAGCAGTTTAACGGGGTACACTGAAGCTTTCTTT
CDR3aa: CASSLTGYTEAFF

d_gene: NA
v_gene: TRBV7-9
abundance: NA
j_gene: TRBJ2-7
CDR3nt: TGTGCCAGCAGCTTAGCGCGCGACAGTCAGTACTTC
CDR3aa: CASSLARDSQYF